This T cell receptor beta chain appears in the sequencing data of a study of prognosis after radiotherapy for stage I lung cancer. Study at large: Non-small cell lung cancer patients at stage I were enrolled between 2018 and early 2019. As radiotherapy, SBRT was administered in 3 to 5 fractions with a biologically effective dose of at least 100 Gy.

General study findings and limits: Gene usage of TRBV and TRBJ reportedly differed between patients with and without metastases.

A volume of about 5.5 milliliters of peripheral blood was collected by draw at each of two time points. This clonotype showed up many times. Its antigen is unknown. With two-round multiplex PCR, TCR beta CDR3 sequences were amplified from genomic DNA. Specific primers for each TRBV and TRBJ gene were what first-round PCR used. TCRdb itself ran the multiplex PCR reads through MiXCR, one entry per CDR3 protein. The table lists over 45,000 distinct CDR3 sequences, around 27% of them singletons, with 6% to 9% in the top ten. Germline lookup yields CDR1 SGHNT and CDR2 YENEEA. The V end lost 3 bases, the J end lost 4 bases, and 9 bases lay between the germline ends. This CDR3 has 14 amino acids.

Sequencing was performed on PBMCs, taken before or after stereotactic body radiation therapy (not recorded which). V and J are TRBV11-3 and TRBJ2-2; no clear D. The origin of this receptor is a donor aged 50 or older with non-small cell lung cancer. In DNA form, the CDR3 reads TGTGCCAGCAGCTTTCGAACCGGCACCGGGGAGCTGTTTTTT. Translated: CASSFRTGTGELFF.